This T cell receptor (beta chain) was observed in a study of CD8 T cells in ankylosing spondylitis. Broader study findings: Disease-linked clones displayed a CD8+ phenotype and appeared relatively rarely in peripheral blood.

Worth noting for this clonotype: Its specificity is unknown.

This CDR3 contains 12 residues. V lost 8 bases, J lost 11 bases, and 8 bases stayed unmatched. TCRdb re-derived calls from the 5' RACE reads in MiXCR, one entry per CDR3 protein. The data contain over 130,000 distinct CDR3 sequences, around 45% of them singletons. The chain carries TRBV12-3 or TRBV12-4 and TRBJ2-3; 9 bases line up with TRBD2. The sequence was collected from a male donor with ankylosing spondylitis. Sequenced: synovial fluid, either unsorted or a sorted T cell fraction (not recorded which). CDR3 coding DNA: TGTGCCAGCGTTGCGGGAGGGCCCGTGCAGTATTTT. This codes for CASVAGGPVQYF.